The sequence of this TCR beta chain was determined in a study of OX40 agonist ivuxolimab in advanced cancers. Overall study context: At roughly 83% male, the cohort had a mean age of around 56 years, ranging from roughly 20 to 90. Three patients, one with hepatocellular carcinoma and two with cutaneous melanoma, responded partially.

CDR1 MNHEY and CDR2 SMNVEV come from the germline V gene (reference sequence). Trimming stripped 3 bases from V and 0 bases from J, with 8 bases between. The CDR3 totals 15 residues. Some clones are missing from TCRdb's copy, which holds only in-frame ones; the method was immunoSEQ multiplex PCR. The table includes about 110,000 clones, around 93% detected once. This sequence was found in an adult with an advanced solid tumor such as melanoma, head and neck, liver or kidney cancer. This rearrangement joins TRBV27 to TRBJ2-2; TRBD2 might be the D (6 bases). Source: CD4+ or CD8+ T cells sorted from blood, taken in a trial of the OX40 agonist ivuxolimab. CDR3 in amino acids: CASSFSGTNTGELFF. The CDR3 DNA reads as TGTGCCAGCAGTTTTAGCGGTACGAACACCGGGGAGCTGTTTTTT.